This is a list of T cell receptor beta chains from one sample in a study of a mutant IDH1 vaccine in newly diagnosed glioma. Method: immunoSEQ multiplex PCR; TCRdb's copy keeps in-frame clones and lacks some. The sample lists approximately 16,000 clones, 95% to 96% seen once, with roughly 4% in the top ten. This specimen consisted of peripheral blood mononuclear cells (PBMCs), obtained from a glioma patient treated with radiotherapy, temozolomide or both. Every receptor here comes from a woman aged 18-30 years with glioma. Some clones in this sample may be carry-over from other donors' samples. The CDR3 runs from the conserved cysteine through the conserved F or W. A D gene is named only where the DNA matches it firmly. Part of the rows lack a size; the others show once, few, many or a class for expanded clones.

>.|once|TRBJ1-6|TRBV5-6
CASSLGPSHSGAPLHF
TGTGCCAGCAGCTTGGGCCCCTCCCACAGCGGGGCGCCCCTCCACTTT
>.|once|TRBJ1-1|TRBV5-1
CASSPGGYGLNTEAFF
TGCGCCAGCAGCCCCGGAGGATACGGACTAAACACTGAAGCTTTCTTT
>TRBD1|once|TRBJ2-5|TRBV29-1
CSVGAGQGGETQYF
TGCAGCGTGGGGGCCGGACAGGGGGGAGAGACCCAGTACTTC
>.|.|TRBJ1-1|TRBV5-4
CASSFLSLNTEAFF
TGTGCCAGCAGCTTCCTGTCCCTGAACACTGAAGCTTTCTTT
>.|.|TRBJ1-2|TRBV7-2
CASSLGSLKYGYTF
TGTGCCAGCAGCTTAGGAAGCTTGAAGTATGGCTACACCTTC
>.|.|TRBJ1-4|TRBV5-1
CASSPDRWNEKLFF
TGCGCCAGCAGCCCAGACAGATGGAATGAAAAACTGTTTTTT
>.|.|TRBJ1-5|TRBV5-6
CASSLGGQGSNQPQHF
TGTGCCAGCAGCTTGGGAGGGCAGGGAAGCAATCAGCCCCAGCATTTT
>.|.|TRBJ1-2|TRBV19
CASSKRAQGSGYTF
TGTGCCAGTAGCAAGCGGGCGCAGGGTAGTGGCTACACCTTC
>TRBD2|.|TRBJ2-3|TRBV4-2
CASSTKAGGSDTQYF
TGTGCCAGCAGCACGAAAGCGGGAGGGAGCGATACGCAGTATTTT
>.|.|TRBJ2-1|TRBV5-1
CASSLGGETYNEQFF
TGCGCCAGCAGCTTGGGCGGGGAAACGTACAATGAGCAGTTCTTC
>TRBD2|.|TRBJ2-5|TRBV28
CASSPLTSGRAVETQYF
TGTGCCAGCAGTCCGTTGACTAGCGGGAGGGCCGTAGAGACCCAGTACTTC
>.|.|TRBJ1-5|TRBV12-5
CASGLVIGQGNNQPQHF
TGTGCTAGTGGTTTGGTAATAGGGCAGGGGAACAATCAGCCCCAGCATTTT
>.|.|TRBJ2-3|TRBV11-3
CASSLVAGIYSSTDTQYF
TGTGCCAGCAGCTTAGTTGCAGGTATCTATTCAAGCACAGATACGCAGTATTTT
>.|.|TRBJ2-7|TRBV6-6
CASGFGTFSYEQYF
TGTGCCAGCGGATTCGGGACCTTCTCCTACGAGCAGTACTTC
>.|.|TRBJ2-1|TRBV7-6
CASSPGTHSYNEQFF
TGTGCCAGCAGCCCCGGGACACATTCCTACAATGAGCAGTTCTTC
>.|.|TRBJ2-2|TRBV7-9
CASSTQGLASGELFF
TGTGCCAGCAGCACCCAAGGGCTAGCGTCCGGGGAGCTGTTTTTT
>.|.|TRBJ1-6|TRBV11-2
CASSFLARLNNSPLHF
TGTGCCAGCAGCTTTTTAGCCAGGTTGAATAATTCACCCCTCCACTTT
>TRBD1|.|TRBJ2-4|TRBV19
CASSIGTGVKNIQYF
TGTGCCAGTAGTATTGGGACAGGGGTCAAAAACATTCAGTACTTC
>.|.|TRBJ2-2|TRBV5-1
CASRITGQGELFF
TGCGCCAGCCGGATTACGGGGCAGGGGGAGCTGTTTTTT
>TRBD1|once|TRBJ1-2|TRBV5-4
CASSWDRVRGYTF
TGTGCCAGCAGCTGGGACAGGGTCAGAGGCTACACCTTC
>.|.|TRBJ1-6|TRBV2
CASSMTLVPHNSPLHF
TGTGCCAGCAGTATGACGTTGGTTCCCCATAATTCACCCCTCCACTTT
>.|.|TRBJ2-7|TRBV25-1
CASSGTALESYEQYF
TGTGCCAGCAGTGGGACTGCCTTGGAGTCCTACGAGCAGTACTTC
>TRBD2|once|TRBJ2-7|TRBV19
CASSNSGGDGYEQYF
TGTGCCAGTAGTAATAGCGGGGGTGATGGCTACGAGCAGTACTTC
>TRBD1|.|TRBJ1-2|TRBV7-2
CASSRQGGNYGYTF
TGTGCCAGCAGCCGACAGGGGGGGAACTATGGCTACACCTTC
>.|.|TRBJ1-2|TRBV6-1
CASNRGREIGGYTF
TGTGCCAGCAATAGAGGCAGGGAAATTGGGGGCTACACCTTC
>.|.|TRBJ1-5|TRBV5-6
CASSFSGKPQHF
TGTGCCAGCAGCTTTTCCGGAAAGCCCCAGCATTTT
>TRBD2|.|TRBJ2-5|TRBV5-5
CASSFSSGAPQETQYF
TGTGCCAGCAGCTTCAGTAGCGGGGCGCCCCAAGAGACCCAGTACTTC
>TRBD1|.|TRBJ1-2|TRBV5-8
CASSLRPGQGNYGYTF
TGTGCCAGCAGCTTACGTCCGGGACAGGGTAACTATGGCTACACCTTC
>.|once|TRBJ1-5|TRBV19
CASSIKGDQPQHF
TGTGCCAGTAGTATAAAGGGTGATCAGCCCCAGCATTTT
>.|.|TRBJ2-6|TRBV6-1
CASSEAASEAGANVLTF
TGTGCCAGCAGTGAAGCGGCTAGCGAGGCTGGGGCCAACGTCCTGACTTTC
>TRBD1|.|TRBJ1-2|TRBV19
CASSIGQGSYGYTF
TGTGCCAGTAGTATTGGACAGGGGTCCTATGGCTACACCTTC
>.|.|TRBJ2-3|TRBV5-1
CASSGSGFDTQYF
TGCGCCAGCTCCGGGTCGGGTTTCGATACGCAGTATTTT
>TRBD2|.|TRBJ2-1|TRBV28
CASSSWREAEYEQFF
TGTGCCAGCAGTTCTTGGCGGGAGGCTGAATATGAGCAGTTCTTC
>.|.|TRBJ1-1|TRBV18
CASSPGTEAFF
TGTGCCAGCTCACCAGGGACCGAAGCTTTCTTT
>TRBD2|.|TRBJ2-1|TRBV30
CAWSRGLAGAGEQFF
TGTGCCTGGAGTCGCGGACTAGCGGGGGCCGGGGAGCAGTTCTTC
>.|once|TRBJ2-6|TRBV27
CASSLSPGANVLTF
TGTGCCAGCAGTTTATCCCCTGGGGCCAACGTCCTGACTTTC
>.|.|TRBJ1-3|TRBV6-5
CASVGRDSGNTIYF
TGTGCCAGCGTGGGCAGGGACTCTGGAAACACCATATATTTT
>.|.|TRBJ2-7|TRBV6-6
CASSYVVSYEQYF
TGTGCCAGCAGTTACGTAGTCTCCTACGAGCAGTACTTC
>TRBD2|once|TRBJ2-5|TRBV11-2
CASRGLVTPSQETQYF
TGTGCCAGCAGGGGACTAGTGACTCCATCCCAAGAGACCCAGTACTTC
>.|.|TRBJ1-5|TRBV19
CASSMRGSVGSNQPQHF
TGTGCCAGTAGTATGAGAGGGTCGGTTGGTAGCAATCAGCCCCAGCATTTT
>.|few|TRBJ2-7|TRBV10-3
CAISEGQEYEQYF
TGTGCCATCAGTGAGGGGCAGGAGTACGAGCAGTACTTC
>TRBD2|.|TRBJ2-1|TRBV28
CASGESGRAYEQFF
TGTGCCAGCGGAGAGAGCGGGAGAGCGTATGAGCAGTTCTTC
>.|.|TRBJ2-1|TRBV14
CASSQVPLYNEQFF
TGTGCCAGCAGCCAAGTCCCCCTCTACAATGAGCAGTTCTTC
>.|.|TRBJ1-6|TRBV6-6
CASSYAQHNSPLHF
TGTGCCAGCAGTTACGCACAACATAATTCACCCCTCCACTTT
>TRBD2|.|TRBJ2-3|TRBV28
CASSLGTSGRTDTQYF
TGTGCCAGCAGTTTAGGGACTAGCGGGAGGACAGATACGCAGTATTTT
>.|.|TRBJ1-3|TRBV6-5
CASSYLNTIYF
TGTGCCAGCAGTTACCTAAACACCATATATTTT
>.|.|TRBJ2-4|TRBV7-3
CASSPKEF
TGTGCCAGCAGCCCCAAGGAGTTC
>.|.|TRBJ2-2|TRBV5-1
CASSVGTAGTGELFF
TGCGCCAGCAGCGTCGGGACAGCGGGGACCGGGGAGCTGTTTTTT
>.|.|TRBJ2-5|TRBV18
CASSPAETQYF
TGTGCCAGCTCACCAGCAGAGACCCAGTACTTC
>.|.|TRBJ1-3|TRBV5-8
CASSLSSGNTIYF
TGTGCCAGCAGCTTAAGCTCTGGAAACACCATATATTTT
>.|.|TRBJ2-3|TRBV6-4
CASSDSRDSATDTQYF
TGTGCCAGCAGTGACTCTAGGGACTCCGCGACAGATACGCAGTATTTT
>.|.|TRBJ2-7|TRBV29-1
CSVDNPRGGTYEQYF
TGCAGCGTTGATAACCCCAGAGGGGGGACCTACGAGCAGTACTTC
>.|.|TRBJ1-1|TRBV21-1
CASSKGRANKWSTEAFF
TGTGCCAGCAGCAAAGGTCGAGCCAACAAATGGAGCACTGAAGCTTTCTTT
>.|.|TRBJ2-5|TRBV7-8
CASKKGGTPQETQYF
TGTGCCAGCAAAAAAGGGGGGACACCCCAAGAGACCCAGTACTTC
>TRBD1|once|TRBJ1-1|TRBV18
CASSFQPGTALNTEAFF
TGTGCCAGCTCATTTCAACCCGGGACAGCCTTGAACACTGAAGCTTTCTTT
>.|.|TRBJ2-7|TRBV6-5
CAAMGGGNEQYF
TGTGCCGCCATGGGAGGGGGGAACGAGCAGTACTTC
>TRBD1|.|TRBJ2-7|TRBV6-5
CASRLGQGVYEQYF
TGTGCCAGCAGGCTGGGACAGGGTGTCTACGAGCAGTACTTC
>.|once|TRBJ2-2|TRBV30
CAWSWGETGELFF
TGTGCCTGGAGTTGGGGTGAAACCGGGGAGCTGTTTTTT
>TRBD2|.|TRBJ2-7|TRBV9
CASSLGGGGVYEQYF
TGTGCCAGCAGCCTTGGCGGGGGTGGGGTCTACGAGCAGTACTTC
>TRBD2|once|TRBJ2-4|TRBV10-3
CAISELGGSNIQYF
TGTGCCATCAGTGAGTTGGGCGGGAGTAACATTCAGTACTTC